A selection of T cell receptor beta chains follows, all from one sample in a study of technical replicates of blood from several donors. The method was immunoSEQ multiplex PCR; TCRdb's version includes in-frame clones alone and lacks a portion of them. The sample records tens of thousands of clones, approximately 94% being singletons. Material: T cells isolated from PBMCs. These receptor sequences come from a human donor in good health. CDR3s include the opening cysteine and the closing phenylalanine or tryptophan.

>TRBJ2-7|TRBV19
CASSWTGPNYEQYF
>TRBJ2-3|TRBV27
CASSLGAGTDTQYF
>TRBJ2-7|TRBV19
CASSKEGQGSSYEQYF
>TRBJ2-7|TRBV11-3
CASSSGLYEQYF
>TRBJ2-2|TRBV19
CASSKFGTGFGGELFF
>TRBJ2-7|TRBV7-9
CASSLGSPLDYEQYF
>TRBJ1-5|TRBV19
CASTQFLNQPQHF
>TRBJ1-1|TRBV6-5
CASSYHSAGGFTEAFF
>TRBJ1-1|TRBV7-8
CASSLRTGTYTEAFF
>TRBJ2-7|TRBV6-1
CASSKLRTGSYEQYF
>TRBJ2-3|TRBV5-1
CASSPSLAGALRGSTDTQYF
>TRBJ2-7|TRBV7-9
CASSPQTDYEQYF
>TRBJ1-2|TRBV2
CASSVRHGYTF
>TRBJ2-7|TRBV28
CASSFGVHGGTEQYF
>TRBJ2-3|TRBV5-1
CASSHNGGNTDTQYF
>TRBJ1-2|TRBV9
CASSVQGRYGYTF
>TRBJ1-1|TRBV27
CASSSDRGRRTEAFF
>TRBJ1-2|TRBV27
CASSFNTGFRGYTF
>TRBJ2-7|TRBV18
CASSPQESYEQYF
>TRBJ2-7|TRBV5-4
CASSFKRGPYEQYF
>TRBJ1-1|TRBV6-5
CASRPRVGITEAFF
>TRBJ2-3|TRBV18
CASSPRQGSTDTQYF
>TRBJ2-1|TRBV29-1
CSVTKANNEQFF
>TRBJ2-5|TRBV9
CASSEAPGQETQYF
>TRBJ2-7|TRBV7-2
CASSQGPGQGIYEQYF
>TRBJ2-7|TRBV27
CASSLPETYEQYF
>TRBJ2-7|TRBV30
CAWSVLRDSGEQYF
>TRBJ1-2|TRBV2
CASSEWQARTHYFYGYTF
>TRBJ2-6|TRBV6-1
CASSEVGAVYTSSGANVLTF